This T cell receptor beta chain was identified in a study of control samples from healthy donors and cancer patients (dated by TCRdb to about 2020). CDR1 SGHTA and CDR2 FQGNSA were looked up in the germline V gene. The CDR3 runs 18 residues from the cysteine to the phenylalanine. Only the CDR3 part of the read is kept: 54 bases, read in frame from the first base. The V and J ends are trimmed by 1 base and 4 bases, leaving 22 bases between them. Library generation was performed with the immunoSEQ multiplex PCR assay. TCRdb stores this immuneACCESS table with in-frame sequences only. Part of the clones is absent; in the studies checked, under half of the shortfall reflects unresolved V genes, and no reason is known for the rest. This sample is represented by more than 95,000 clones; over 90% of them were singletons. The top ten hold around 2.5% of the sample. About this clone: Which antigen it targets is not known. No per-base quality is available; no much larger clone lies one base away.

The TCR comes from a man between 25 and 39 years old in good health. The sequence joins TRBV7-2 to TRBJ1-2; there is no confident call for the D gene. The source material was blood. This receptor has the CDR3 CASSLVRVRNGAAYGYTF. The DNA reads TGTGCCAGCAGCTTAGTTAGGGTTAGAAACGGTGCGGCCTATGGCTACACCTTC. Beyond the CDR3, the reference TRBV7-2 and TRBJ1-2 genes provide the residues; the full variable domain reads: GAGVSQSPSNKVTEKGKDVELRCDPISGHTALYWYRQSLGQGLEFLIYFQGNSAPDKSGLPSDRFSAERTGGSVSTLTIQRTQQEDSAVYLCASSLVRVRNGAAYGYTFGSGTRLTVV.